This passage covers 5 T cell receptor beta chains from one sample sequenced in a study of OX40 agonist ivuxolimab in advanced cancers. Library prep was done by the immunoSEQ multiplex PCR assay. TCRdb limited this immuneACCESS table to in-frame rearrangements with V and J called. A share of clones is missing; checked studies link under half to unresolved V genes, and the rest is unexplained. Within this sample are tens of thousands of clones, with roughly 89% of them counted one time only. Together, the top ten hold about 4.5% of the sample. The source was CD4+ or CD8+ T cells sorted from blood, collected in a trial of the OX40 agonist ivuxolimab. The receptors derive from an adult with an advanced solid tumor such as melanoma, head and neck, liver or kidney cancer.

The chain couples TRBV4-2 to TRBJ2-3; the match to TRBD2 covers 8 bases. CDR3 size: 17 residues. Per the germline V gene, CDR1 is LGHNA and CDR2 is YNFKEQ. V trimming: 3 bases; J trimming: 4 bases; junction bases outside the gene matches: 12. The CDR3 reads CASSHAGESGSSDTQYF. The CDR3 DNA sequence: TGTGCCAGCAGCCATGCCGGGGAAAGCGGGAGCTCAGATACGCAGTATTTT.

The chain uses TRBV5-1 and TRBJ2-1, with D possibly being TRBD1 or TRBD2 (6 bases each). The CDR3 consists of 15 residues. Germline lookup yields CDR1 SGHRS and CDR2 YFSETQ. V lost 2 bases and J 0 bases, leaving 9 bases between the germline ends. The CDR3 coding sequence is TGCGCCAGCAGCTTAGGGGGGACCTCCTACAATGAGCAGTTCTTC. Protein: CASSLGGTSYNEQFF.

The rearrangement joins TRBV12-2 to TRBJ2-7; the table gives TRBD2 as D, unverified against the DNA. TRBV12-2 is a listed pseudogene. The CDR3 extends over 16 amino acids. The CDR3 loop is CASRLDVGVLSYEQYF. DNA for the CDR3: TGTGCAAGTCGCTTAGACGTCGGGGTACTATCCTACGAGCAGTACTTC.

This clone was counted once. The rearrangement uses TRBV18 and TRBJ2-5; D remains unclear. The J call may be in error: the DNA end matches TRBJ2-7 better. Germline-derived CDR1 and CDR2 are KGHSH and LQKENI. This CDR3 has 12 amino acids. The CDR3 loop reads CASSHPFHEQYF. CDR3 DNA sequence: TGTGCCAGCTCACACCCTTTTCACGAGCAGTACTTC.

The sample holds one count of this clone. V gene TRBV19 combines with J gene TRBJ1-5, with D possibly TRBD1 on 6 matching bases. Germline CDR1 is LNHDA and CDR2 is SQIVND (reference sequence). CDR3 size: 9 residues. V lost 10 bases and J 13 bases, leaving 11 bases between the germline ends. The CDR3, as DNA: TGTGCCAACCTAGGACAGCAGCATTTT. Its protein product is CANLGQQHF.